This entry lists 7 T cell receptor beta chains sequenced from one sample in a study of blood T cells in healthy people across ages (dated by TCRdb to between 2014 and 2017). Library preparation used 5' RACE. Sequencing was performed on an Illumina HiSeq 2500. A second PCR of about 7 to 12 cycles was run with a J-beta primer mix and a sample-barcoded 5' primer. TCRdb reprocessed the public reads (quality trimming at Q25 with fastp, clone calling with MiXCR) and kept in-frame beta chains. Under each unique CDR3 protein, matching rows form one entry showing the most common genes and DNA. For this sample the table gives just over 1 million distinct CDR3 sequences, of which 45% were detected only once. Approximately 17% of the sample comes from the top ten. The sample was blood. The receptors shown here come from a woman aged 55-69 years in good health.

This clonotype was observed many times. CDR3 amino acids: CASSLVGTSGTDTQYF. For the CDR3, the DNA is TGTGCCAGCAGCTTAGTTGGGACTAGCGGGACAGATACGCAGTATTTT. The chain has TRBV7-2 and TRBJ2-3; 12 bases align to TRBD2. The CDR3 length is 16 residues. Germline loops: CDR1 SGHTA, CDR2 FQGNSA. V lost 1 base to trimming and J lost 3 bases; unmatched junction nucleotides: 2.

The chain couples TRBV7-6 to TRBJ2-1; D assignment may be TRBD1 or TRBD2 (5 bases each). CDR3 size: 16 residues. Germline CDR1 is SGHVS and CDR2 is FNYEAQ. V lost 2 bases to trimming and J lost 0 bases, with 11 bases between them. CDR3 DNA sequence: TGTGCCAGCAGCTTAATGGGGACCCGCTCCTACAATGAGCAGTTCTTC. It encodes CASSLMGTRSYNEQFF.

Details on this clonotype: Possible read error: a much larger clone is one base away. The CDR3 protein is CAISENPGGDYEQYF. The CDR3 DNA reads TGTGCCATCAGTGAGAACCCGGGAGGGGACTACGAGCAGTACTTC. The chain recombines TRBV10-3 with TRBJ2-7; 8 bases match TRBD2. CDR3 length equals 15 residues. The V segment lost 2 bases and the J segment 3 bases; nucleotides outside the gene matches: 6. Germline CDR1 ENHRY, CDR2 SYGVKD.

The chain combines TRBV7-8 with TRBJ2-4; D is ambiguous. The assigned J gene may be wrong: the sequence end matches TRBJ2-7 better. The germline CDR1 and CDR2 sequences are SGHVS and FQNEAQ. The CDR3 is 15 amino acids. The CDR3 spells CASSLRNTVAYEQYF. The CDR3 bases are TGTGCCAGCAGTCTAAGAAATACGGTGGCCTACGAGCAGTACTTC.

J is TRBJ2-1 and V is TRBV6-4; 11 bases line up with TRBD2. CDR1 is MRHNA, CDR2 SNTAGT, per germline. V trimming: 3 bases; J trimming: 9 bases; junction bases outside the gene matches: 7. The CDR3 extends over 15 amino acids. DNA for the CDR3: TGTGCCAGCAGTGAAGAAACTAGCGGGAGCTTTGAGCAGTTCTTC. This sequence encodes CASSEETSGSFEQFF.

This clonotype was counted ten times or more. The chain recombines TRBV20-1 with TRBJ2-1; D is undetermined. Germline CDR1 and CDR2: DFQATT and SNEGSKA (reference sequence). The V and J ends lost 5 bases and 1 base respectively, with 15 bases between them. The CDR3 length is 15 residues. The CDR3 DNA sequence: TGCAGTGCTTTTCCCCATATAGGGTCCTACAATGAGCAGTTCTTC. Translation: CSAFPHIGSYNEQFF.

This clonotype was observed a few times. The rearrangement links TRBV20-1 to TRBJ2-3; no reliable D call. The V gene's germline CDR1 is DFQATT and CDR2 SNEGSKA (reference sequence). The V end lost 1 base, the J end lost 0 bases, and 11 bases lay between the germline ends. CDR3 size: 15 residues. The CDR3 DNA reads TGCAGTGCTAGAGTACGCCACACTAGCACAGATACGCAGTATTTT. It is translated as CSARVRHTSTDTQYF.